This paragraph reports one T cell receptor (beta chain). Antigen unknown. The data derive from a study of CD8+CD57+ T cells in acquired aplastic anemia. Overall study: Recorded DNA amounts for sorted CD4+ and CD8+ cells had an average of approximately 3 ug.

This CDR3 spans 13 amino acids. Trimming stripped 4 bases from V and 5 bases from J, with 14 bases between. CDR1 is SQVTM and CDR2 is ANQGSEA in the germline V gene. Study-level results: Sharing between patients and controls was observed for over 25 CD8+ CDR3 sequences. Statistical testing detected no significant gap in CD8+ Simpson's diversity between patients and controls.

CDR3 and TCR beta VDJ profiling relied on genomic DNA as the template. One entry per CDR3 protein results from TCRdb running MiXCR on the reads. The data contain 150,000 to 200,000 distinct CDR3 sequences, over 60% of them singletons. The TCR sequence derives from a human donor with severe aplastic anemia or a healthy control (not recorded which). The J gene is TRBJ2-5, the V gene TRBV29-1; no firm D call. Sequenced sample: sorted CD4+, CD8+, or CD8+CD57+ T cells (not recorded which) from PBMCs. The CDR3 region is CSVVSPGRETQYF. CDR3 DNA sequence: TGCAGCGTTGTGTCACCGGGTCGGGAGACCCAGTACTTC.